These 22 T cell receptor beta chains came from one sample sequenced in a study of OX40 agonist ivuxolimab in advanced cancers. The protocol was immunoSEQ multiplex PCR, while the TCRdb copy is restricted to in-frame clones and leaves out a portion. The repertoire consists of around 70,000 clones, with 80% to 90% occurring once and the leading ten covering 2.5% to 3%. The sample was CD4+ or CD8+ T cells sorted from blood, taken in a trial of the OX40 agonist ivuxolimab. The receptors come from an adult with an advanced solid tumor such as melanoma, head and neck, liver or kidney cancer.

The V and J genes are TRBV2 and TRBJ1-1; perhaps TRBD1 as D (5 bases). Germline CDR1 SNHLY, CDR2 FYNNEI. V dropped 8 bases and J dropped 7 bases, with 29 bases sitting between them. CDR3 length: 17 residues. Written as DNA, the CDR3 is TGTGCCAGCCGCCCGGGAAAGGGCCGAGGGGTAGAGGATGAAGCTTTCTTT. It is translated as CASRPGKGRGVEDEAFF.

The chain has TRBV5-1 and TRBJ2-1; D is uncertain. Looked up from germline, CDR1 is SGHRS and CDR2 is YFSETQ. The CDR3 has 12 amino acids. Trimming pared 0 bases from V and 7 bases from J, leaving 5 bases between. Here the CDR3 reads CASSLETNEQFF. The CDR3, as DNA: TGCGCCAGCAGCTTGGAAACGAATGAGCAGTTCTTC.

The gene calls are TRBV10-3 and TRBJ2-4; TRBD1 matches 9 bases. CDR3 length: 19 residues. The germline V gene encodes CDR1 ENHRY and CDR2 SYGVKD. V gave up 1 base and J gave up 3 bases; unmatched junction bases: 13. The DNA of the CDR3 is TGTGCCATCAGTGAGTTCGGGGACAGGGTCGTTTTGGGCAAAAACATTCAGTACTTC. It specifies CAISEFGDRVVLGKNIQYF.

CDR3 residues: CASARTPLGELFF. The CDR3 nucleotides are TGTGCCAGCGCACGGACACCCTTGGGGGAGCTGTTTTTT. V and J are TRBV18 and TRBJ2-2, with D possibly being TRBD1 (5 bases). CDR3 size: 13 residues. Germline-derived CDR1 and CDR2 are KGHSH and LQKENI. Trimming stripped 8 bases from V and 8 bases from J, with 15 bases between.

The chain has TRBV4-2 and TRBJ1-2; 7 bases match TRBD1. With 4 bases clipped from V and 2 bases from J, the junction kept 4 bases outside the gene matches. The length of the CDR3 is 14 residues. CDR1 and CDR2 (germline): LGHNA, YNFKEQ. CDR3 DNA: TGTGCCAGCAGCCCCCCGACAGGGAACTATGGCTACACCTTC. It specifies CASSPPTGNYGYTF.

The rearrangement joins TRBV30 to TRBJ2-5; tentative D call: TRBD2 (5 bases). This CDR3 is built from 13 residues. V shed 3 bases and J shed 4 bases, with 12 bases lying between them. Germline CDR1 is GTSNPN and CDR2 is SVGIG (reference sequence). CDR3: CAWRLGLAETQYF. The CDR3 nucleotides read TGTGCCTGGAGGCTAGGGCTAGCAGAGACCCAGTACTTC. The full variable domain, in which reference TRBV30 and TRBJ2-5 provide the parts outside the CDR3, is SQTIHQWPATLVQPVGSPLSLECTVEGTSNPNLYWYRQAAGRGLQLLFYSVGIGQISSEVPQNLSASRPQDRQFILSSKKLLLSDSGFYLCAWRLGLAETQYFGPGTRLLVL.

The CDR3 bases are TGTGCCAGCTCGGGACAGAACTTCTATGGCTACACCTTC. Residues: CASSGQNFYGYTF. V gene TRBV6-1 combines with J gene TRBJ1-2; 7 bases map to TRBD1. Germline CDR1 MNHNS, CDR2 SASEGT. The trim removed 8 bases at V and 4 bases at J, leaving 7 bases unmatched. The CDR3 spans 13 residues.

The chain couples TRBV7-2 to TRBJ1-6; D is uncertain. Deletions cut 5 bases from V and 1 base from J, with 9 bases between. Per germline, CDR1 SGHTA and CDR2 FQGNSA. The CDR3 loop spans 15 amino acids. CDR3 sequence: CASSPRGSYNSPLHF. CDR3 bases: TGTGCCAGCAGCCCACGCGGTTCCTATAATTCACCCCTCCACTTT.

This chain connects TRBV18 to TRBJ2-7; 9 nucleotides align to TRBD2. The germline V gene encodes CDR1 KGHSH and CDR2 LQKENI. V trimming: 2 bases; J trimming: 1 base; junction bases outside the gene matches: 3. This CDR3 contains 15 residues. The CDR3 DNA sequence: TGTGCCAGCTCACCAGGGGCGGGAGGGTCCTACGAGCAGTACTTC. Translating it yields CASSPGAGGSYEQYF.

This clone showed up just once. V and J are TRBV4-1 and TRBJ1-1; no definite D call. Germline-derived CDR1 and CDR2 are MGHRA and YSYEKL. The CDR3 loop spans 13 amino acids. The V and J ends lost 1 base and 5 bases respectively, with 8 bases between them. The CDR3 DNA reads TGCGCCAGCAGCCAAGGAACGGGTACTGAAGCTTTCTTT. It encodes CASSQGTGTEAFF.

This chain uses TRBV28 with TRBJ2-2; 13 bases are shared with TRBD2. Germline V gives CDR1 MDHEN, CDR2 SYDVKM. Trimming took 10 bases from V and 5 from J; bases not matched to a gene: 10. The CDR3 runs to 16 residues. The CDR3 here is CATLGGTSGATGELFF. DNA for the CDR3: TGTGCCACCTTAGGGGGGACTAGCGGGGCTACCGGGGAGCTGTTTTTT.

The count of this clone is one. V and J are TRBV2 and TRBJ2-7; TRBD2 matches at 8 bases. The V gene end was trimmed by 8 bases and the J gene end by 5 bases; junction bases not matched to a gene: 11. Germline V lookup: CDR1 SNHLY, CDR2 FYNNEI. CDR3 length: 14 amino acids. This CDR3 is CASGVSGRGNEQYF. In nucleotides, the CDR3 is TGTGCCAGCGGGGTGAGCGGGAGAGGGAACGAGCAGTACTTC.

This CDR3 reads CASSEYRSGRYEQYF. The CDR3 DNA reads as TGTGCCAGCAGTGAATATCGGAGCGGGAGGTACGAGCAGTACTTC. The chain recombines TRBV25-1 with TRBJ2-7, with 9 bases aligning to TRBD2. The CDR3 is made up of 15 amino acids. The junction had 4 bases not matched to a gene; V was cut back by 0 bases and J by 4 bases. Germline CDR1 reads MGHDK; CDR2 reads SYGVNS.

The table lists this clone with a few counts. V is TRBV11-2 and J is TRBJ1-1, with D unresolved. Germline V gene lookup returns CDR1 SGHAT and CDR2 FQNNGV. The germline V and J ends were trimmed by 4 bases and 1 base, with 10 bases remaining between them. The CDR3 sequence is 14 residues long. The CDR3 reads CASSWGSRNTEAFF. As DNA, the CDR3 is TGTGCCAGCAGCTGGGGAAGCAGGAACACTGAAGCTTTCTTT.

The chain joins TRBV10-3 to TRBJ2-7; 10 bases are shared with TRBD1. Germline V gives CDR1 ENHRY, CDR2 SYGVKD. V shed 3 bases, J shed 12 bases, and the junction held 5 bases outside the gene matches. This CDR3 spans 12 amino acids. The CDR3 spells CAISDGQGVGYF. In nucleotides, the CDR3 is TGTGCCATCAGTGACGGACAGGGGGTGGGGTACTTC.

The rearrangement uses TRBV18 and TRBJ1-6; 9 bases agree with TRBD1. J lost 5 bases, V lost 3 bases, and 2 bases had no gene match. CDR3 length equals 15 residues. Germline values: CDR1 KGHSH, CDR2 LQKENI. The CDR3 here is CASSPRDRDNSPLHF. The CDR3 nucleotides are TGTGCCAGCTCACCCCGGGACAGGGATAATTCACCCCTCCACTTT.

The chain combines TRBV7-9 with TRBJ2-2; no clear D gene. V was pared by 1 base and J by 4 bases, with 7 bases between. The CDR3 is 14 residues long. The germline V gene encodes CDR1 SEHNR and CDR2 FQNEAQ (reference sequence). The DNA for the CDR3 is TGTGCCAGCAGCTTAGTTCAGTTCACCGGGGAGCTGTTTTTT. Translating gives CASSLVQFTGELFF.

This chain joins TRBV11-3 and TRBJ2-5, with unresolved D. Between the trimmed V and J ends, which lost 8 bases and 9 bases, there was a span of 19 bases. The CDR3 is made up of 13 amino acids. In germline, CDR1 is SGHNT, CDR2 YENEEA. As DNA, the CDR3 is TGTGCCAGCCGGCCCTCGACCTTGGTATCCCAGTACTTC. It specifies CASRPSTLVSQYF.

The V and J genes are TRBV9 and TRBJ2-7; D may be TRBD2 (6 bases). CDR1 SGDLS and CDR2 YYNGEE come from the germline V gene. V lost 4 bases, J lost 6 bases, and 17 bases lay in between. There are 14 residues in the CDR3. The CDR3 here is CASSPGLPVGEQYF. CDR3 nucleotides: TGTGCCAGCAGCCCGGGACTCCCGGTCGGCGAGCAGTACTTC.

The chain employs TRBV5-4 and TRBJ2-3; D call uncertain. The V gene's germline CDR1 is SGHNT and CDR2 YYREEE (reference sequence). The CDR3 is 16 residues long. V lost 5 bases and J lost 1, with 17 bases in between. CDR3 nucleotide sequence: TGTGCCAGCAGTCGGGCCTTCCAGGTGGGCACAGATACGCAGTATTTT. Amino acid sequence: CASSRAFQVGTDTQYF. Filled out from reference TRBV5-4 and TRBJ2-3, the complete variable domain reads ETGVTQSPTHLIKTRGQQVTLRCSSQSGHNTVSWYQQALGQGPQFIFQYYREEENGRGNFPPRFSGLQFPNYSSELNVNALELDDSALYLCASSRAFQVGTDTQYFGPGTRLTVL.

This clone was picked up a small number of times. The rearrangement uses TRBV18 and TRBJ1-6, with D uncertain. The CDR3 contains 13 residues. The germline CDR1 and CDR2 sequences are KGHSH and LQKENI. Trimming removed 3 bases from V and 8 bases from J, with 8 bases in between. CDR3 sequence reads: CASSPRTDSPLHF. The CDR3 nucleotides read TGTGCCAGCTCACCGCGGACGGATTCACCCCTCCACTTT.

The chain is built from TRBV6-1 and TRBJ1-5; D is possibly TRBD1 (5 bases). Looked up from germline, CDR1 is MNHNS and CDR2 is SASEGT. V was shortened by 5 bases and J by 7 bases, with 12 bases between the two germline ends. CDR3 length: 13 amino acids. Here the CDR3 DNA reads TGTGCCAGCAGTCTTGGAGGGGAGCAGCCCCAGCATTTT. Protein: CASSLGGEQPQHF.